Listed below are T cell receptor beta chains from one sample, sequenced in a study of T-cell reconstitution after alpha-beta-depleted transplantation in children. TCRdb reprocessed the PCR reads with MiXCR, giving one entry per CDR3 protein. The data hold about 460,000 distinct CDR3 sequences, with roughly a tenth observed a single time. Sample: PBMCs, taken before TCRalphabeta/CD19-depleted stem cell transplant. Source of these receptors: a child aged 2-15 years with inherited bone marrow failure, due to receive a stem cell transplant. Both conserved end residues are part of each CDR3. D genes are given only for firm matches. Part of the rows lack a size; the others show once, few, many or a class for expanded clones.

V	J	size	D	CDR3	DNA
TRBV12-3/TRBV12-4	TRBJ2-6	few	TRBD1	CASSLTGDSGANVLTF	TGTGCCAGCAGTTTAACAGGGGACAGTGGGGCCAACGTCCTGACTTTC
TRBV3-1	TRBJ2-1	few	TRBD2	CASSQEGLAGGKQFF	TGTGCCAGCAGCCAAGAGGGACTAGCGGGAGGCAAGCAGTTCTTC
TRBV5-4	TRBJ1-1	-	-	CASSPPGSGTWLTEAFF	TGTGCCAGCAGCCCCCCGGGATCCGGGACATGGCTTACTGAAGCTTTCTTT
TRBV29-1	TRBJ2-1	-	TRBD1	CSVHRDRGFYNEQFF	TGCAGCGTTCACCGGGACAGGGGGTTTTACAATGAGCAGTTCTTC
TRBV6-2/TRBV6-3	TRBJ2-2	many	-	CASSPPRLVGELFF	TGTGCCAGCAGTCCGCCTAGACTAGTCGGGGAGCTGTTTTTT
TRBV5-5	TRBJ2-7	-	TRBD2	CASARGSGDFYEQYF	TGTGCCAGCGCCAGAGGGAGCGGGGATTTCTACGAGCAGTACTTC
TRBV30	TRBJ2-7	many	-	CAWRENHYEQYF	TGTGCCTGGAGGGAGAATCACTACGAGCAGTACTTC
TRBV15	TRBJ2-2	few	-	CATSGLVVTGELFF	TGTGCCACCAGCGGTCTGGTGGTAACCGGGGAGCTGTTTTTT
TRBV12-3/TRBV12-4	TRBJ1-6	many	-	CASSATGSTNSPLHF	TGTGCCAGCAGTGCCACAGGGAGTACTAATTCACCCCTCCACTTT
TRBV7-9	TRBJ2-1	-	-	CASSGRHFHIRNEQFF	TGTGCCAGCAGCGGCCGCCACTTTCATATCCGCAATGAGCAGTTCTTC
TRBV28	TRBJ2-7	few	-	CASKRGGSDEQYF	TGTGCCAGCAAAAGAGGGGGGTCGGACGAGCAGTACTTC
TRBV7-2	TRBJ2-7	many	TRBD1	CASRQLDRGPYEQYF	TGTGCCAGCAGACAATTAGACAGGGGGCCCTACGAGCAGTACTTC
TRBV19	TRBJ2-3	many	TRBD1	CASGRTGAGDTQYF	TGTGCCAGTGGAAGAACAGGGGCGGGAGATACGCAGTATTTT
TRBV20-1	TRBJ2-1	many	TRBD2	CSARPWPRGGTYNEQFF	TGCAGTGCTAGGCCCTGGCCCCGCGGGGGTACCTACAATGAGCAGTTCTTC
TRBV30	TRBJ1-1	many	TRBD1	CAWASGTGRTEAFF	TGTGCCTGGGCTTCCGGGACAGGGAGAACTGAAGCTTTCTTT
TRBV12-3/TRBV12-4	TRBJ1-4	-	TRBD1	CASSQGQILQGIHEKLFF	TGTGCCAGCAGCCAGGGACAGATACTACAAGGGATTCATGAAAAACTGTTTTTT
TRBV6-5	TRBJ2-7	many	-	CASSYEVSMAYEQYF	TGTGCCAGCAGTTACGAAGTCAGTATGGCCTACGAGCAGTACTTC
TRBV6-1	TRBJ1-2	few	-	CASRPAGTAGGYTF	TGTGCCAGCAGGCCCGCCGGGACGGCCGGAGGCTACACCTTC
TRBV27	TRBJ2-1	many	TRBD1	CASSSRTGQFF	TGTGCCAGCAGTTCCCGGACAGGGCAGTTCTTC
TRBV5-1	TRBJ2-1	-	TRBD1	CASSLGGTGSRNEQFF	TGCGCCAGCAGCTTGGGTGGGACAGGGTCTAGGAATGAGCAGTTCTTC
TRBV20-1	TRBJ2-5	many	TRBD2	CSASLSGDQETQYF	TGCAGTGCTAGCCTCAGCGGGGACCAAGAGACCCAGTACTTC
TRBV20-1	TRBJ2-3	many	TRBD2	CSAIAGGGRDTQYF	TGCAGTGCCATAGCGGGAGGGGGCAGGGATACGCAGTATTTT
TRBV5-1	TRBJ2-7	-	-	CASSLIGGFSYEQYF	TGCGCCAGCAGCTTAATCGGAGGGTTCTCCTACGAGCAGTACTTC
TRBV4-3	TRBJ2-3	many	TRBD2	CASSQASGTTDTQYF	TGCGCCAGCAGCCAAGCTAGCGGAACCACAGATACGCAGTATTTT
TRBV10-3	TRBJ2-3	-	-	CAISGGDTQYF	TGTGCCATCAGTGGGGGGGATACGCAGTATTTT
TRBV20-1	TRBJ2-1	few	TRBD2	CSARDGRGRPNEQFF	TGCAGTGCTAGAGATGGGCGCGGGAGACCCAATGAGCAGTTCTTC
TRBV28	TRBJ2-1	many	-	CASSFLAVYNEQFF	TGTGCCAGCAGTTTTCTAGCTGTCTACAATGAGCAGTTCTTC
TRBV30	TRBJ1-2	many	-	CAWSEVGVPYGYTF	TGTGCCTGGAGCGAGGTGGGAGTCCCATATGGCTACACCTTC
TRBV10-1	TRBJ2-1	many	-	CASSELANNDEQFF	TGCGCCAGCAGTGAACTAGCCAATAACGATGAGCAGTTCTTC
TRBV20-1	TRBJ1-2	many	-	CSASRTSYGYTF	TGCAGTGCTTCTAGGACCAGCTATGGCTACACCTTC